Shown below are 18 T cell receptor beta chains from a single sample sequenced in a study of blood T cell repertoires in COVID-19. Libraries were prepared by immunoSEQ multiplex PCR; TCRdb keeps only in-frame clonotypes and omits some of them. The sample holds under 60,000 clones, over 75% seen once. The specimen sequenced was peripheral blood. Every receptor here comes from a human donor in a cohort sampled during active COVID-19.

The chain has TRBV2 and TRBJ2-5; D is perhaps TRBD1 (6 bases). Germline V lookup: CDR1 SNHLY, CDR2 FYNNEI. Trimming removed 6 bases from V and 2 bases from J, with 10 bases in between. This CDR3 has 13 residues. CDR3 region: CASSGDMQETQYF. Here the CDR3 DNA reads TGTGCCAGCAGCGGGGACATGCAAGAGACCCAGTACTTC.

The chain is built from TRBV4-1 and TRBJ1-1; D uncertain. Trimming shortened V by 2 bases and J by 1 base, and 11 bases separated the two germline ends. Germline CDR1 is MGHRA and CDR2 is YSYEKL. This CDR3 is built from 15 residues. DNA for the CDR3: TGCGCCAGCAGCCAACAGTATCCGGGGAACACTGAAGCTTTCTTT. As protein: CASSQQYPGNTEAFF.

The V gene is TRBV6-2 or TRBV6-3, the J gene TRBJ1-6; 7 nucleotides align to TRBD1. Germline CDR1 reads MNHEY; CDR2 reads SVGEGT. The V gene end was trimmed by 0 bases and the J gene end by 11 bases; junction bases not matched to a gene: 19. The length of the CDR3 is 19 residues. The CDR3 loop reads CASSYSTDRAGLPDTPLHF. The CDR3 bases are TGTGCCAGCAGTTACTCAACCGACAGGGCGGGCCTTCCTGATACACCCCTCCACTTT.

The rearrangement links TRBV28 to TRBJ2-7; D not certain. The V end was cut by 3 bases, the J end by 6 bases, with 12 bases between. Per germline, CDR1 MDHEN and CDR2 SYDVKM. The CDR3 runs to 13 residues. DNA for the CDR3: TGTGCCAGCAGTTTGAGTCCCTCGGGCGAGCAGTACTTC. As protein: CASSLSPSGEQYF. The complete variable domain, with remaining parts taken from reference TRBV28 and TRBJ2-7, reads DVKVTQSSRYLVKRTGEKVFLECVQDMDHENMFWYRQDPGLGLRLIYFSYDVKMKEKGDIPEGYSVSREKKERFSLILESASTNQTSMYLCASSLSPSGEQYFGPGTRLTVT.

This rearrangement joins TRBV6-2 or TRBV6-3 to TRBJ2-7; 8 nucleotides align to TRBD2. Germline V gene lookup returns CDR1 MNHEY and CDR2 SVGEGT. The V gene end was trimmed by 0 bases and the J gene end by 5 bases; junction bases not matched to a gene: 12. The CDR3 runs 17 residues. The CDR3 DNA is TGTGCCAGCAGTTACTCCCCCAGCGGGAGAACCCCTAACGAGCAGTACTTC. Residues: CASSYSPSGRTPNEQYF.

The chain is built from TRBV6-6 and TRBJ2-6; D ambiguous. Germline V gene lookup returns CDR1 MNHNY and CDR2 SVGAGI (reference sequence). V shed 11 bases and J shed 0 bases, with 5 bases lying between them. The CDR3 spans 12 residues. This CDR3 reads CAATSGANVLTF. As DNA, the CDR3 is TGTGCCGCTACCTCTGGGGCCAACGTCCTGACTTTC.

This chain uses TRBV9 with TRBJ2-1; 12 bases align to TRBD2. CDR3 length equals 20 residues. V lost 2 bases, J lost 4 bases, and 16 bases stayed unmatched. The germline gives CDR1 SGDLS, CDR2 YYNGEE. CDR3 loop: CASSVGPGLAGRKGYNEQFF. In DNA form, the CDR3 reads TGTGCCAGCAGCGTTGGTCCCGGACTAGCGGGAAGGAAGGGTTACAATGAGCAGTTCTTC. The whole variable domain, filled in from reference TRBV9 and TRBJ2-1, reads DSGVTQTPKHLITATGQRVTLRCSPRSGDLSVYWYQQSLDQGLQFLIQYYNGEERAKGNILERFSAQQFPDLHSELNLSSLELGDSALYFCASSVGPGLAGRKGYNEQFFGPGTRLTVL.

The chain joins TRBV29-1 to TRBJ2-3, with no clear D. CDR1 and CDR2 from the germline V gene are SQVTM and ANQGSEA. Between the trimmed V and J ends, which lost 4 bases and 2 bases, there was a span of 10 bases. The CDR3 is made up of 13 amino acids. CDR3 in DNA: TGCAGCGTTGGGCGGCTTGCCACAGATACGCAGTATTTT. It codes for CSVGRLATDTQYF.

The chain uses TRBV4-3 and TRBJ2-3; 9 positions agree with TRBD2. V gave up 4 bases and J gave up 4 bases; unmatched junction bases: 6. Germline V CDR1 and CDR2: LGHNA, YSLEER. The CDR3 totals 15 residues. The CDR3 here is CASSLSGSGADTQYF. DNA of the CDR3: TGCGCCAGCAGCCTTAGCGGGAGTGGGGCAGATACGCAGTATTTT.

The J gene is TRBJ1-4, the V gene TRBV15, with 10 bases aligning to TRBD1. The CDR3 loop spans 15 amino acids. J lost 8 bases, V lost 2 bases, and 5 bases had no gene match. Looked up from germline, CDR1 is LNHNV and CDR2 is YYDKDF (reference sequence). CDR3 in amino acids: CATSRRTGGEEKLFF. The CDR3 DNA sequence: TGTGCCACCAGCAGAAGGACAGGGGGTGAGGAAAAACTGTTTTTT. Full variable domain (outside the CDR3, taken from reference TRBV15 and TRBJ1-4): DAMVIQNPRYQVTQFGKPVTLSCSQTLNHNVMYWYQQKSSQAPKLLFHYYDKDFNNEADTPDNFQSRRPNTSFCFLDIRSPGLGDTAMYLCATSRRTGGEEKLFFGSGTQLSVL.

This clone was seen at least ten times. The J gene is TRBJ1-1, the V gene TRBV19; D gene uncertain. Trimming left V 2 bases short and J 4 bases short, with 11 bases between. The CDR3 contains 14 residues. CDR1 LNHDA and CDR2 SQIVND come from the germline V gene (reference sequence). Here the CDR3 reads CASSIMAGGTEAFF. The CDR3 DNA reads TGTGCCAGTAGTATAATGGCGGGCGGCACTGAAGCTTTCTTT.

The rearrangement uses TRBV7-9 and TRBJ2-3; D not certain. Germline V gene data show CDR1 as SEHNR and CDR2 as FQNEAQ (reference sequence). CDR3 size: 12 residues. V dropped 5 bases and J dropped 6 bases, with 9 bases sitting between them. The CDR3 DNA reads TGTGCCAGCAGCGTAACCCGGGATACGCAGTATTTT. This sequence encodes CASSVTRDTQYF.

This sequence joins TRBV28 and TRBJ2-1; no clear D gene. Germline V gene lookup returns CDR1 MDHEN and CDR2 SYDVKM. V was clipped by 6 bases and J by 5 bases, with 11 bases between them. The CDR3 extends over 13 amino acids. The DNA of the CDR3 is TGTGCCAGCAGCCTCGACATCCACAATGAGCAGTTCTTC. Its translation is CASSLDIHNEQFF.

The chain carries TRBV6-5 and TRBJ2-1, with 7 positions matching TRBD2. CDR3 size: 16 residues. V lost 2 bases and J lost 0; bases outside the gene matches: 4. The germline gives CDR1 MNHEY, CDR2 SVGAGI. The CDR3 sequence is CASSYGWTSSYNEQFF. CDR3 bases: TGTGCCAGCAGTTACGGGTGGACTAGCTCCTACAATGAGCAGTTCTTC.

In this sample, this clone turned up once. The chain carries TRBV10-3 and TRBJ1-6, with D uncertain. The CDR3 has 14 residues. Germline V gene data show CDR1 as ENHRY and CDR2 as SYGVKD. Trimming removed 9 bases from V and 0 bases from J, with 9 bases in between. The CDR3 bases are TGTGCCATTACGGAGAGCTCCTATAATTCACCCCTCCACTTT. Translation gives CAITESSYNSPLHF.

The V call is TRBV6-2 or TRBV6-3, the J call TRBJ2-7, with 12 bases aligning to TRBD2. This CDR3 spans 16 amino acids. J lost 6 bases, V lost 5 bases, and 11 bases had no gene match. Germline V lookup: CDR1 MNHEY, CDR2 SVGEGT. DNA of the CDR3: TGTGCCAGCAGTCGTACGACTAGCGGGAGCCAGGCCGAGCAGTACTTC. It yields the protein CASSRTTSGSQAEQYF.

The J gene is TRBJ1-1, the V gene TRBV28, with a possible D match to TRBD1 (5 bases). Germline values: CDR1 MDHEN, CDR2 SYDVKM. Trimming took off 5 bases at V and 4 bases at J, with 14 bases between the two ends. The CDR3 is made up of 14 amino acids. The CDR3 loop is CASSLRLGGTEAFF. CDR3 bases: TGTGCCAGCAGTCTCCGGTTGGGGGGCACTGAAGCTTTCTTT.

The chain employs TRBV5-6 and TRBJ2-7; 8 bases fit TRBD2. Unmatched junction bases numbered 12, after V lost 1 base and J lost 3 bases. Germline CDR1 is SGHDT and CDR2 is YYEEEE. There are 17 residues in the CDR3. DNA for the CDR3: TGTGCCAGCAGCTTGTGGTCTCGAAGCGGGAGTTACTACGAGCAGTACTTC. Residues: CASSLWSRSGSYYEQYF.